These T cell receptor beta chains were read from a single sample in a study of T-cell memory formation after mild COVID-19. TCRdb used MiXCR to reprocess the 5' RACE reads, holding one entry per CDR3 protein. The table records 250,000 to 350,000 distinct CDR3 sequences, around 15% of them present only once. Sequenced sample: PBMCs or a T cell subset sorted from them (not recorded which). The receptor source for this set is a man aged 18 to 30 who had mild COVID-19 (a few samples of this study predate the infection). Cell type and time point are not known. Both conserved end residues are part of each CDR3. A D gene is named only where the DNA matches it firmly. Some rows have no size entry. The others give once, few or many, or a class for an expanded clone.

D,length,size,V,J,CDR3
.,19,.,TRBV4-3,TRBJ1-6,CASSQDSRALTPSRWPLHF
TRBD1,17,many,TRBV4-2,TRBJ2-2,CASSQEGEGGASGELFF
TRBD1,18,many,TRBV7-9,TRBJ2-2,CASSFWTGGNWDTGELFF
.,13,many,TRBV6-2/TRBV6-3,TRBJ1-2,CATSTMEGYGYTF
.,12,few,TRBV3-1,TRBJ1-2,CASSQPGWGYTF
.,12,few,TRBV29-1,TRBJ2-1,CSVEDQKPEQFF
.,13,.,TRBV10-3,TRBJ1-1,CAISNRPEADAFF
.,18,few,TRBV18,TRBJ2-6,CASSPSSAGAAGANVLTF
TRBD1,15,.,TRBV4-2,TRBJ1-5,CASSQEQGANQPQHF
TRBD1,14,.,TRBV27,TRBJ1-5,CASRRTGGPWPQHF
.,13,.,TRBV4-2,TRBJ2-4,CASSLGGRNIQYF
TRBD1,15,.,TRBV18,TRBJ1-2,CASSTRGQGADGYTF
.,13,.,TRBV20-1,TRBJ1-3,CSARRQGGNTIYF
.,14,few,TRBV5-1,TRBJ2-2,CASRRVQNTGELFF
TRBD1,14,few,TRBV20-1,TRBJ1-1,CSARREGAYTEAFF
.,14,few,TRBV9,TRBJ2-1,CASSVFSAYNEQFF
TRBD2,14,many,TRBV20-1,TRBJ2-5,CSADSGGAVETQYF
.,13,few,TRBV6-5,TRBJ2-3,CASSYGGPDTQYF
.,11,.,TRBV12-3/TRBV12-4,TRBJ2-1,CASSYQHEQFF
.,11,.,TRBV5-5,TRBJ1-2,CASSRDSGYTF
.,15,few,TRBV7-9,TRBJ1-6,CASSPGTEERSPLHF
TRBD1,17,.,TRBV20-1,TRBJ1-1,CSASPNRGQGGNTEAFF
TRBD1,15,few,TRBV7-8,TRBJ2-2,CASSPRDRASGELFF
TRBD1,16,few,TRBV7-2,TRBJ2-3,CASTQFGTGNTDTQYF
.,11,.,TRBV20-1,TRBJ1-1,CSARGVTEAFF
TRBD1,18,many,TRBV7-2,TRBJ1-5,CASSLGGGQAYSNQPQHF
TRBD1,18,.,TRBV7-2,TRBJ1-2,CASSLFHRPGTGLEGYTF
.,14,few,TRBV5-1,TRBJ2-1,CASSDTPSYNEQFF
.,15,few,TRBV18,TRBJ1-6,CASSHGNQGHSPLHF
.,13,.,TRBV5-1,TRBJ2-1,CASSPAGLNEQFF
.,17,.,TRBV18,TRBJ1-4,CASSPNGGAGTNEKLFF
TRBD2,15,.,TRBV7-2,TRBJ2-2,CASSPGREVTGELFF
.,16,.,TRBV7-9,TRBJ1-5,CASSLESGSFLQPQHF
.,14,few,TRBV12-3/TRBV12-4,TRBJ2-1,CASSFSLTYNEQFF
.,14,few,TRBV6-5,TRBJ2-7,CASSYSGKSYEQYF
.,14,.,TRBV9,TRBJ2-1,CASSPPVYDNEQFF
.,15,few,TRBV12-3/TRBV12-4,TRBJ2-2,CASSLAWGPTGELFF
.,16,few,TRBV15,TRBJ2-3,CATSRGGAHLTDTQYF
TRBD1,14,.,TRBV5-1,TRBJ1-1,CASRIGTGGTEAFF
.,14,.,TRBV7-2,TRBJ2-2,CASSSTWDYGELFF
TRBD1,15,.,TRBV6-5,TRBJ2-2,CASSSTGGKSGELFF
TRBD1,14,.,TRBV6-1,TRBJ1-5,CASSGDRGLQPQHF